The T cell receptor (beta chain) under discussion was sequenced for a study of T cells after yellow fever vaccination. TCRdb called the 5' RACE reads again in MiXCR, with one record for every CDR3 protein. This sample carries over 250,000 distinct CDR3 sequences, about 5.2% of them seen once, and the ten largest clones take 3% to 4%. The sample holds a few counts of this clonotype. The J segment lost 0 bases and the V segment lost 3 bases, leaving 5 bases of the junction unmatched. Looked up from germline, CDR1 is MGHRA and CDR2 is YSYEKL. This CDR3 is built from 16 residues. This clonotype was obtained from a man younger than 35 who received the YFV17D yellow fever vaccine. The chain recombines TRBV4-1 with TRBJ2-5, with TRBD2 matching over 9 bases. The sample here was CD4+ T cells sorted from PBMCs, taken on the day of the yellow fever booster vaccination. CDR3 sequence reads: CASSHRLAGYQETQYF. The CDR3 DNA is TGCGCCAGCAGCCATCGGCTAGCGGGGTACCAAGAGACCCAGTACTTC.